The source of this T cell receptor beta chain is a study of T cells in Graves' hyperthyroidism and ophthalmopathy. Study-wide findings and caveats: The blood repertoire included most of the expanded thyroid clonotypes above 0.001. Researchers report that a 13 V-J model separated ophthalmopathy from stable hyperthyroidism.

What was amplified from RNA transcripts were TCR beta CDR3 regions. In the first-round RT-PCR of the TCR CDR3, the HTBI primer set was used. TCRdb itself ran the multiplex PCR reads through MiXCR, one entry per CDR3 protein. The sample has about 520,000 distinct CDR3 sequences; about 20% are singletons. Germline CDR1 and CDR2: SGHRS and YFSETQ. The V and J ends lost 0 bases and 3 bases respectively, with 12 bases between them. The CDR3 contains 15 residues. Notes on this clonotype: Its specificity is not known.

Diagnosis relied on clinical symptoms, serum thyroxine and TRAb, thyroid ultrasound and orbital computed tomography. This receptor was taken from a man aged 18 to 35 with Graves' hyperthyroidism. Specimen: blood. The chain couples TRBV5-1 to TRBJ1-1, with D possibly matching TRBD1 (5 bases). In DNA form, the CDR3 reads TGCGCCAGCAGCTTGGTTGGGGGAGGGGACACTGAAGCTTTCTTT. Amino acids: CASSLVGGGDTEAFF.